This T cell receptor (beta chain) was obtained from a study of shared clonotypes between healthy human individuals. Naivety among CD8 cells was defined by CD45RO negativity and positive CCR7 selection, thereby excluding terminally differentiated effector memory CD45RA+ cells. Assay used: immunoSEQ multiplex PCR; TCRdb lists only in-frame clones, some missing. This repertoire shows 630,000 or so clones, about 98% found once; its top ten account for 0.25% to 0.35%. CDR3 length: 14 residues. CDR1 is LGHNA, CDR2 YSLEER, per germline. Trimming took off 0 bases at V and 8 bases at J, with 11 bases between the two ends.

The sequence was obtained from a man aged 25-45 years in good health. The sequencing sample was made of naive CD8+ T cells sorted from blood. This chain uses TRBV4-3 with TRBJ2-1; D gene ambiguous. The CDR3, as DNA: TGCGCCAGCAGCCAAGATCTAACCCAGGATGAGCAGTTCTTC. Translation: CASSQDLTQDEQFF.